Each of the 10 T cell receptor beta chains below was sequenced from the same sample in a study of blood T cell repertoires in COVID-19. The assay was immunoSEQ multiplex PCR, and TCRdb's table has in-frame clones only and misses some. The sample holds about 86,000 clones, 80% to 90% seen once. Sequenced sample: peripheral blood. The source of these receptors is a human donor in a cohort sampled during active COVID-19.

The chain uses TRBV11-3 and TRBJ2-1; D is ambiguous. With 4 bases removed from V and 8 bases from J, the gap between germline ends came to 12 bases. Germline CDR1 reads SGHNT; CDR2 reads YENEEA. This CDR3 comprises 13 residues. The CDR3 region is CASSSRMSYEQFF. Written as DNA, the CDR3 is TGTGCCAGCAGCTCGAGAATGTCCTATGAGCAGTTCTTC.

The rearrangement links TRBV2 to TRBJ2-1; D uncertain. Germline-derived CDR1 and CDR2 are SNHLY and FYNNEI. This CDR3 contains 13 residues. The V end was cut by 8 bases, the J end by 0 bases, with 8 bases between. This CDR3 is CASEESSYNEQFF. CDR3 nucleotides: TGTGCCAGCGAAGAGAGCTCCTACAATGAGCAGTTCTTC.

The CDR3 DNA reads TGTGCCAGCAGCCACCGGGAGGGCTACTACGAGCAGTACTTC. The encoded protein is CASSHREGYYEQYF. The chain joins TRBV14 to TRBJ2-7; 8 nucleotides align to TRBD2. The V gene end was trimmed by 3 bases and the J gene end by 3 bases; junction bases not matched to a gene: 4. Germline V CDR1 and CDR2: SGHDN, FVKESK. CDR3 length: 14 amino acids.

This chain uses TRBV5-1 with TRBJ1-4, with TRBD1 identical over 8 bases. V was clipped by 3 bases and J by 5 bases; unmatched bases: 3. This CDR3 spans 14 amino acids. Germline CDR1 SGHRS, CDR2 YFSETQ. The CDR3 spells CASSSTGANEKLFF. DNA of the CDR3: TGCGCCAGCAGCTCGACAGGGGCAAATGAAAAACTGTTTTTT.

The genes are TRBV19 and TRBJ1-2, with TRBD1 identical over 7 bases. CDR3 length: 12 residues. The germline gives CDR1 LNHDA, CDR2 SQIVND (reference sequence). The junction had 6 bases not matched to a gene; V was cut back by 8 bases and J by 6 bases. CDR3 amino acids: CASSRDSDGYTF. For the CDR3, the DNA is TGTGCCAGTTCCCGGGACAGCGATGGCTACACCTTC.

This clone was seen only once. The V call is TRBV19, the J call TRBJ1-2, with TRBD1 matching 7 bases. The CDR3 runs to 16 residues. Germline-derived CDR1 and CDR2 are LNHDA and SQIVND (reference sequence). Trimming cost V 5 bases and J 0 bases; bases outside gene matches: 9. The CDR3 loop is CASSSPGQPSNYGYTF. DNA of the CDR3: TGTGCCAGTAGTTCCCCGGGACAGCCTTCTAACTATGGCTACACCTTC.

J is TRBJ2-2 and V is TRBV5-8, with TRBD1 as a possible D gene (6 bases). The germline gives CDR1 SGHTS, CDR2 YDEGEE. Deletions cut 4 bases from V and 4 bases from J, with 14 bases between. CDR3 size: 15 residues. The CDR3 protein is CASSLQGWGTGELFF. The CDR3 nucleotides are TGTGCCAGCAGCCTACAGGGATGGGGCACCGGGGAGCTGTTTTTT. Together with reference TRBV5-8 and TRBJ2-2, the CDR3 gives the full variable domain: EAGVTQSPTHLIKTRGQQATLRCSPISGHTSVYWYQQALGLGLQFLLWYDEGEERNRGNFPPRFSGRQFPNYSSELNVNALELEDSALYLCASSLQGWGTGELFFGEGSRLTVL.

Note on this clone: Other DNA sequences in the sample encode the same CDR3. The rearrangement links TRBV4-2 to TRBJ2-7; 8 bases map to TRBD2. V lost 1 base and J lost 0; bases outside the gene matches: 8. In germline, CDR1 is LGHNA, CDR2 YNFKEQ. The CDR3 totals 17 residues. CDR3 coding DNA: TGTGCCAGCAGCCAAGTCTCCCGGGGGGGCCCCTCCTACGAGCAGTACTTC. It yields the protein CASSQVSRGGPSYEQYF.

The rearrangement links TRBV5-3 to TRBJ2-2; 11 bases agree with TRBD1. TRBV5-3 is treated as an ORF (open reading frame) with a function not yet certain. The CDR3 totals 20 residues. V lost 4 bases to trimming and J lost 4 bases; unmatched junction nucleotides: 18. CDR3 sequence: CARSPAGTGGPGKCTGELFF. For the CDR3, the DNA is TGTGCCAGAAGCCCCGCCGGGACAGGGGGGCCTGGGAAATGCACCGGGGAGCTGTTTTTT.

The rearrangement links TRBV23-1 to TRBJ2-2; tentatively, D is TRBD2 (5 bases). TRBV23-1 falls under the ORF class, with uncertain function. V lost 4 bases and J lost 8, with 14 bases in between. The CDR3 is 14 amino acids. CDR3 in amino acids: CASSPPGSWGELFF. For the CDR3, the DNA is TGCGCCAGCAGTCCCCCGGGGAGCTGGGGGGAGCTGTTTTTT.